Below, 3 T cell receptor beta chains from the same sample are listed, as sequenced in a study of blood T cell repertoires in COVID-19. The method was immunoSEQ multiplex PCR; TCRdb's version includes in-frame clones alone and lacks a portion of them. The sample includes about 180,000 clones, more than 75% of them seen just once. Specimen: peripheral blood. The receptors derive from a woman between 45 and 65 years old with COVID-19, enrolled during active disease.

The rearrangement uses TRBV6-1 and TRBJ2-1; TRBD2 aligns across 8 bases. Losses at the gene ends were 3 bases for V and 6 bases for J; bases not matched to a gene: 13. From germline, CDR1 is MNHNS and CDR2 SASEGT. The CDR3 sequence is 17 residues long. In DNA, the CDR3 is TGTGCCAGCAGTGAGAACCTAGGCGGGGGGCTCCTCAATGAGCAGTTCTTC. Its translation is CASSENLGGGLLNEQFF.

The V call is TRBV27, the J call TRBJ1-5; unclear D gene. Germline CDR1 and CDR2: MNHEY and SMNVEV (reference sequence). This CDR3 comprises 13 residues. Trimming cost V 6 bases and J 9 bases, with 15 bases left between them. CDR3 nucleotide sequence: TGTGCCAGCAGCCCCCCCGGGAATAGGCCCCAGCATTTT. Translated, it gives CASSPPGNRPQHF.

The chain couples TRBV13 to TRBJ2-7; D might be TRBD1 (6 bases). Germline V gives CDR1 PRHDT, CDR2 FYEKMQ (reference sequence). V lost 4 bases and J lost 6, with 10 bases in between. This CDR3 is built from 12 residues. Here the CDR3 reads CASSSNRAEQYF. The CDR3 region has the DNA TGTGCCAGCAGCTCCAACAGGGCCGAGCAGTACTTC. Using reference TRBV13 and TRBJ2-7 for the parts outside the CDR3, the full variable domain is AAGVIQSPRHLIKEKRETATLKCYPIPRHDTVYWYQQGPGQDPQFLISFYEKMQSDKGSIPDRFSAQQFSDYHSELNMSSLELGDSALYFCASSSNRAEQYFGPGTRLTVT.